The clone carrying this T cell receptor (beta chain) showed up just once. This CDR3 has 13 amino acids. Between the trimmed V and J ends, which lost 5 bases and 8 bases, there was a span of 15 bases. The germline gives CDR1 LNHNV, CDR2 YYDKDF (reference sequence). The data were produced by immunoSEQ multiplex PCR, yet TCRdb's version contains in-frame clones alone and is incomplete. The sample carries about 200,000 clones, more than 70% recorded once. This sample was taken from a study of blood T cell repertoires in COVID-19. Study at large: Sources were T cells, B-cell-depleted T cells, or PBMCs; the material itself was cDNA or gDNA.

V gene TRBV15 combines with J gene TRBJ2-5, with D possibly matching TRBD2 (6 bases). This receptor was identified in a woman aged 40 to 55 who had recovered from COVID-19. Sequences were obtained from peripheral blood. CDR3 protein: CATSDDLEGTQYF. In DNA, the CDR3 is TGTGCCACCAGCGATGACCTGGAGGGAACCCAGTACTTC.